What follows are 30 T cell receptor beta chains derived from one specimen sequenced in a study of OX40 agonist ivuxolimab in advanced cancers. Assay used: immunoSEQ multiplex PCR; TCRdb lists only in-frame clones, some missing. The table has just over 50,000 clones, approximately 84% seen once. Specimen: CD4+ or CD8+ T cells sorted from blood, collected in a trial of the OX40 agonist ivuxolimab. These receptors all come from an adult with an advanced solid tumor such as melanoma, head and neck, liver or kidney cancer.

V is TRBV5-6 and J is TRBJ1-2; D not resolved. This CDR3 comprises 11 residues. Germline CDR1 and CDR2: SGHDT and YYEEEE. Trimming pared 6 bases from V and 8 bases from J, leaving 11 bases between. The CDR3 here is CASKAAGGYTF. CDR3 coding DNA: TGTGCCAGCAAAGCAGCGGGGGGCTACACCTTC. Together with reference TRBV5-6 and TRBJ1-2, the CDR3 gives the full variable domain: DAGVTQSPTHLIKTRGQQVTLRCSPKSGHDTVSWYQQALGQGPQFIFQYYEEEERQRGNFPDRFSGHQFPNYSSELNVNALLLGDSALYLCASKAAGGYTFGSGTRLTVV.

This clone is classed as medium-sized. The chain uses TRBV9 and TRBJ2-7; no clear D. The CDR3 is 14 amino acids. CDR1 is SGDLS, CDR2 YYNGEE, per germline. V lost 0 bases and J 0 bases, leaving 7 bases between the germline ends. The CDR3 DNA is TGTGCCAGCAGCGTAGCCCCTAGCTCCTACGAGCAGTACTTC. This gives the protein CASSVAPSSYEQYF. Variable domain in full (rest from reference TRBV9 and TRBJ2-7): DSGVTQTPKHLITATGQRVTLRCSPRSGDLSVYWYQQSLDQGLQFLIQYYNGEERAKGNILERFSAQQFPDLHSELNLSSLELGDSALYFCASSVAPSSYEQYFGPGTRLTVT.

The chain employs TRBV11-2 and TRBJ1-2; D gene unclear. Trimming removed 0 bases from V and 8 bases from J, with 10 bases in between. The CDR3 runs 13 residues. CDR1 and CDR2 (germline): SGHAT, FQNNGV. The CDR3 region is CASSLEGRGGYTF. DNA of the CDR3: TGTGCCAGCAGCTTAGAGGGCCGCGGGGGCTACACCTTC. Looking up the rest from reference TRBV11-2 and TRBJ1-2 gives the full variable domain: EAGVAQSPRYKIIEKRQSVAFWCNPISGHATLYWYQQILGQGPKLLIQFQNNGVVDDSQLPKDRFSAERLKGVDSTLKIQPAKLEDSAVYLCASSLEGRGGYTFGSGTRLTVV.

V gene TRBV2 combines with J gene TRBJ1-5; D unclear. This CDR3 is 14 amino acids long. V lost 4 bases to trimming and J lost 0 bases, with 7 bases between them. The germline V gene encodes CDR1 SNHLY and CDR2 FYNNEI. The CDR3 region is CASSVEYSNQPQHF. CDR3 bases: TGTGCCAGCAGTGTAGAGTATAGCAATCAGCCCCAGCATTTT.

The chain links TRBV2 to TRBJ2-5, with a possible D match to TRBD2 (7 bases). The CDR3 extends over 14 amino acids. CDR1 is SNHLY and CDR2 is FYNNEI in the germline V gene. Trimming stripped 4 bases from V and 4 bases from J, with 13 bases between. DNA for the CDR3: TGTGCCAGCAGTGCGTCGGGGGGCCCAGAGACCCAGTACTTC. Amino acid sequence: CASSASGGPETQYF.

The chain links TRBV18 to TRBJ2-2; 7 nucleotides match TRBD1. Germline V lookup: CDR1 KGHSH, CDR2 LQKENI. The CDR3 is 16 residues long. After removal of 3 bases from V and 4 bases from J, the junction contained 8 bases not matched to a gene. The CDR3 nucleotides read TGTGCCAGCTCACCGCGAACAGGGGCCACCACCGGGGAGCTGTTTTTT. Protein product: CASSPRTGATTGELFF.

The CDR3 DNA is TGTGCCAGCATCCAGCTCGACACTGAAGCTTTCTTT. As protein: CASIQLDTEAFF. The rearrangement links TRBV7-9 to TRBJ1-1, with D unclear. Between the trimmed V and J ends, which lost 7 bases and 3 bases, there was a span of 9 bases. The CDR3 spans 12 residues. Germline values: CDR1 SEHNR, CDR2 FQNEAQ (reference sequence).

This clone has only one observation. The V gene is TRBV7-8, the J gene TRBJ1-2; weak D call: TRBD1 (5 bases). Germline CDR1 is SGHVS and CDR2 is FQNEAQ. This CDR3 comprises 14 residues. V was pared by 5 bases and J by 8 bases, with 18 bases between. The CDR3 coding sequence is TGTGCCAGCAGCGCGAGGGACGGACATCGAGGCTACACCTTC. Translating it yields CASSARDGHRGYTF.

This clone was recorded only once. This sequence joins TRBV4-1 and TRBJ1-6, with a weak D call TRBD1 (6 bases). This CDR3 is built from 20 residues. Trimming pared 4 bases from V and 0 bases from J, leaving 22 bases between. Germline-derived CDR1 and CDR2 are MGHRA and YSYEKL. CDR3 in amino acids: CASSRTHNPGASSYNSPLHF. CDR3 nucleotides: TGCGCCAGCAGCCGGACTCACAACCCAGGGGCTAGCTCCTATAATTCACCCCTCCACTTT.

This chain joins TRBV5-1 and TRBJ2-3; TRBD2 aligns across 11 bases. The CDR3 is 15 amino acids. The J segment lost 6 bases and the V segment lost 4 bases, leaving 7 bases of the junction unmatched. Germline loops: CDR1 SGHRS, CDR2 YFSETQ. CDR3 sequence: CASSGSSGGRDTQYF. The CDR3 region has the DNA TGCGCCAGCAGCGGATCTAGCGGGGGGAGGGATACGCAGTATTTT.

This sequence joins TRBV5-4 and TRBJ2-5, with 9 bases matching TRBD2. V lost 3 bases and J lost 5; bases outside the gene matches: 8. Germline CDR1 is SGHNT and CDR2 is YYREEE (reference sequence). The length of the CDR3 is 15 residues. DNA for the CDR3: TGTGCCAGCAGCTCGACGCGGGGGGGGACCGAGACCCAGTACTTC. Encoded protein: CASSSTRGGTETQYF.

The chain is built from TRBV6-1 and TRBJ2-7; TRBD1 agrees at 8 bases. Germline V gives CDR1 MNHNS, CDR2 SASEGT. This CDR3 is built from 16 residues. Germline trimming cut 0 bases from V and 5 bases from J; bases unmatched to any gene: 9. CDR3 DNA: TGTGCCAGCAGTGAAGCCCTGGGACAGGTCCGGGACGAGCAGTACTTC. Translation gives CASSEALGQVRDEQYF.

CDR3 sequence (DNA): TGTGCCAGCTCACCCCGGACAGGGGATAATTCACCCCTCCACTTT. Its protein is CASSPRTGDNSPLHF. The V gene is TRBV18, the J gene TRBJ1-6; TRBD1 matches 9 bases. The CDR3 is 15 residues long. Germline trimming cut 3 bases from V and 5 bases from J; bases unmatched to any gene: 2. Germline V gives CDR1 KGHSH, CDR2 LQKENI. Full variable domain (rest looked up from reference TRBV18 and TRBJ1-6): NAGVMQNPRHLVRRRGQEARLRCSPMKGHSHVYWYRQLPEEGLKFMVYLQKENIIDESGMPKERFSAEFPKEGPSILRIQQVVRGDSAAYFCASSPRTGDNSPLHFGNGTRLTVT.

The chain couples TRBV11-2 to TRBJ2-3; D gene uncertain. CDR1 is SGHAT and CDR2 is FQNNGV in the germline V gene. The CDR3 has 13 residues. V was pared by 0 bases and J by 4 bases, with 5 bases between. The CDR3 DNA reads TGTGCCAGCAGCTTAGATCGCCCAGATACGCAGTATTTT. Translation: CASSLDRPDTQYF.

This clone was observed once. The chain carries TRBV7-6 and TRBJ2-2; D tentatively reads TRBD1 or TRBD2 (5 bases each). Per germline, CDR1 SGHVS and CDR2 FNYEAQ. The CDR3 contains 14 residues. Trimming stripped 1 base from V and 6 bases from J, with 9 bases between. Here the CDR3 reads CASSLGGRAGELFF. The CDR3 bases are TGTGCCAGCAGCTTAGGGGGACGGGCCGGGGAGCTGTTTTTT. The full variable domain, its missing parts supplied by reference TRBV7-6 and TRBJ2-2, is GAGVSQSPRYKVTKRGQDVALRCDPISGHVSLYWYRQALGQGPEFLTYFNYEAQQDKSGLPNDRFSAERPEGSISTLTIQRTEQRDSAMYRCASSLGGRAGELFFGEGSRLTVL.

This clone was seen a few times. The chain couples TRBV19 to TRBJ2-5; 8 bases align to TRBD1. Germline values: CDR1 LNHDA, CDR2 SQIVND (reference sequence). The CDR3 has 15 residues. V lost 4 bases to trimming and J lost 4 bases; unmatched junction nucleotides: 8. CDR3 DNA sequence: TGTGCCAGTAGTACAATTACAGGGGGAACAGAGACCCAGTACTTC. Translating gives CASSTITGGTETQYF.

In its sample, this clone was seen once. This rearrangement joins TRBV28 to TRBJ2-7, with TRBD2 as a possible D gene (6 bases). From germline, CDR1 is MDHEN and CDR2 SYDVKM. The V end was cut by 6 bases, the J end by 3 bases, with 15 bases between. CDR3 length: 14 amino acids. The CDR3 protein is CASSLPGLNYEQYF. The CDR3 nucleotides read TGTGCCAGCAGCCTCCCGGGACTCAACTACGAGCAGTACTTC.

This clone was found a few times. CDR3 region: CSVLTSGGPNEQFF. The CDR3 DNA sequence: TGCAGCGTCCTGACTAGCGGGGGGCCCAATGAGCAGTTCTTC. The rearrangement links TRBV29-1 to TRBJ2-1, with 13 positions matching TRBD2. The J segment lost 6 bases and the V segment lost 6 bases, leaving 5 bases of the junction unmatched. Per germline, CDR1 SQVTM and CDR2 ANQGSEA. The length of the CDR3 is 14 residues.

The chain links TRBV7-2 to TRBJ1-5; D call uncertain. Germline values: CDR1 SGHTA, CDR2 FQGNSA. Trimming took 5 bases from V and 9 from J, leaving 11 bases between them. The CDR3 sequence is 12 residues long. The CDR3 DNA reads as TGTGCCAGCAGCCCTCCCAATTTGCCCCAGCATTTT. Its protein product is CASSPPNLPQHF.

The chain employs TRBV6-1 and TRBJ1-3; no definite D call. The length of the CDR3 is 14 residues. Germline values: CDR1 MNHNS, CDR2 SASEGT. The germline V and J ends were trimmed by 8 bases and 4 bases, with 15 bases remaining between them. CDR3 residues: CASGGLRNGNTIYF. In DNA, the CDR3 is TGTGCCAGCGGAGGCCTTAGAAACGGAAACACCATATATTTT.

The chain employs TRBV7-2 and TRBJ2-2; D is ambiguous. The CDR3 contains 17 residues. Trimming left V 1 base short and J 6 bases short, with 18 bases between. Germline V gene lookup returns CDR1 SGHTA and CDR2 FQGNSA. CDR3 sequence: CASSLEVLGFGAGELFF. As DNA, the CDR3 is TGTGCCAGCAGCTTAGAAGTATTGGGGTTTGGTGCCGGGGAGCTGTTTTTT.

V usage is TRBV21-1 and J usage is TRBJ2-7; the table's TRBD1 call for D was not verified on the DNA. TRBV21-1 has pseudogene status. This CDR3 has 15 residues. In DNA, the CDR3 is TGTGCCAGCAGCCCCCAGGGACAGGGAGCCTACGAGCAGTACTTC. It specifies CASSPQGQGAYEQYF.

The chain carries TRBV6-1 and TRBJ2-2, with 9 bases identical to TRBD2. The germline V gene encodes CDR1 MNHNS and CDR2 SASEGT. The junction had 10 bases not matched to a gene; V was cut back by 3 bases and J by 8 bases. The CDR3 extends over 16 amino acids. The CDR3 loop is CASSERGGRGVGELFF. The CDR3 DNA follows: TGTGCCAGCAGTGAGCGGGGGGGCCGAGGGGTTGGGGAGCTGTTTTTT.

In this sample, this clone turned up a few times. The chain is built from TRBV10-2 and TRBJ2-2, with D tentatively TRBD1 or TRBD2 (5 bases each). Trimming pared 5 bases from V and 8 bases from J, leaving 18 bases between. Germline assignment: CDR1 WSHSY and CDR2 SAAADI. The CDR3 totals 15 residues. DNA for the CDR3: TGCGCCAGCAGTCCCGGACATCCACCGGGGGGGGAGCTGTTTTTT. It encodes CASSPGHPPGGELFF.

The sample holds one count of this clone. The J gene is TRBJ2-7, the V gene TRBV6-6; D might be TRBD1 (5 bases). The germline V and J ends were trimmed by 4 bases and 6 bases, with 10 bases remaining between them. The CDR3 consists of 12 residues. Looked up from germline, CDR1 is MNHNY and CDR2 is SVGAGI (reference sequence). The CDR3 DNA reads TGTGCCAGCAGTTCCCAGGGATTCGAGCAGTACTTC. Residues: CASSSQGFEQYF.

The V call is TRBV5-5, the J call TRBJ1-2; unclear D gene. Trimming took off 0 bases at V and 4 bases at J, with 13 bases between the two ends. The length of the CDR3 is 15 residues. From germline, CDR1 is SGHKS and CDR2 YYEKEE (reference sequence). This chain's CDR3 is CASSLAPGPLYGYTF. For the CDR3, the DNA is TGTGCCAGCAGCTTGGCCCCCGGACCCCTCTATGGCTACACCTTC.

The CDR3 here is CASTWGVGVGGPEAFF. Here the CDR3 DNA reads TGTGCCAGCACTTGGGGTGTCGGGGTGGGGGGTCCTGAAGCTTTCTTT. This chain links TRBV6-6 with TRBJ1-1; TRBD1 is a possible D gene (5 bases). V lost 7 bases, J lost 6 bases, and 24 bases lay in between. From germline, CDR1 is MNHNY and CDR2 SVGAGI (reference sequence). The CDR3 covers 16 residues.

DNA of the CDR3: TGTGCCAGCAGCCCACTGAAATGGGACACTGAAGCTTTCTTT. This gives the protein CASSPLKWDTEAFF. V gene TRBV9 combines with J gene TRBJ1-1; D ambiguous. The CDR3 consists of 14 residues. Trimming cost V 4 bases and J 3 bases, with 13 bases left between them. The germline V gene encodes CDR1 SGDLS and CDR2 YYNGEE.

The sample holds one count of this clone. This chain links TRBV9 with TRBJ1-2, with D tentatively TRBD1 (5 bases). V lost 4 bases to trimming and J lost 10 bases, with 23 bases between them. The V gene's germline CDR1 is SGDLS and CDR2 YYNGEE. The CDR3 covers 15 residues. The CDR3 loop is CASSPTRDPWSYYTF. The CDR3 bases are TGTGCCAGCAGCCCCACCAGGGACCCCTGGAGCTACTACACCTTC.

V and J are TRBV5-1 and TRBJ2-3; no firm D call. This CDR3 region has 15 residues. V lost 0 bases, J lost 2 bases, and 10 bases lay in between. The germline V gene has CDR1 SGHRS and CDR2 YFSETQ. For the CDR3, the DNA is TGCGCCAGCAGCTTGGTGGTGGCAGTCACAGATACGCAGTATTTT. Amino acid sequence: CASSLVVAVTDTQYF.